The text below deals with one T cell receptor beta chain. Method: immunoSEQ multiplex PCR; TCRdb's copy keeps in-frame clones and lacks some. The table records more than 25,000 clones, 80% to 90% of them present only once. This sample was included in a study of T cell changes during pregnancy in multiple sclerosis. CDR1 and CDR2 from the germline V gene are PRHDT and FYEKMQ (reference sequence). V dropped 6 bases and J dropped 3; count of bases not matched to a gene: 7. The CDR3 contains 15 residues. This sequence joins TRBV13 and TRBJ2-2; 7 positions match TRBD2. This material consisted of CD8+ T cells from peripheral blood mononuclear cells, taken in the third trimester of pregnancy. The TCR comes from a female donor with multiple sclerosis, enrolled in a pregnancy study. The DNA of the CDR3 is TGTGCCAGCAGGCAGCATGGGGGGGACACCGGGGAGCTGTTTTTT. Its translation: CASRQHGGDTGELFF.